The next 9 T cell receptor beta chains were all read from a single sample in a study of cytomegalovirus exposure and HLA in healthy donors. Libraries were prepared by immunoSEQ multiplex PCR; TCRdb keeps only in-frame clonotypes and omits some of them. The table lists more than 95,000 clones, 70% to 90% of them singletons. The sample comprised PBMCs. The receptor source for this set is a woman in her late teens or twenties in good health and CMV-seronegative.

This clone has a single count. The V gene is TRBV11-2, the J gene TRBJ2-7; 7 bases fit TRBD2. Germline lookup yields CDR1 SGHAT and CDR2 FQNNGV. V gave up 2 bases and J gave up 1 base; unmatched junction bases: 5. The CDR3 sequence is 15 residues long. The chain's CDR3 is CASSLTGTTSYEQYF. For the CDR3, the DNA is TGTGCCAGCAGCTTAACCGGGACTACATCCTACGAGCAGTACTTC.

The CDR3 bases are TGTGCCAGCAGCTTGGCTAGCGGGAGGGCCAGTGAGACCCAGTACTTC. Translated: CASSLASGRASETQYF. The rearrangement uses TRBV5-6 and TRBJ2-5; 12 nucleotides align to TRBD2. The ends lost 0 bases at V and 5 bases at J; junction bases unmatched: 5. Germline V lookup: CDR1 SGHDT, CDR2 YYEEEE. The CDR3 runs 16 residues.

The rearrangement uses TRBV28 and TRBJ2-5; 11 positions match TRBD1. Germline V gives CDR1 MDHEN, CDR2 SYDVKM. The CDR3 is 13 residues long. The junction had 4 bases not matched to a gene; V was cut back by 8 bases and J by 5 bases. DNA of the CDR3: TGTGCCAGCGGCCGGGACAGGGGGGAGACCCAGTACTTC. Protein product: CASGRDRGETQYF. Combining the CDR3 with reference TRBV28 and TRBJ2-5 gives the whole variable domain DVKVTQSSRYLVKRTGEKVFLECVQDMDHENMFWYRQDPGLGLRLIYFSYDVKMKEKGDIPEGYSVSREKKERFSLILESASTNQTSMYLCASGRDRGETQYFGPGTRLLVL.

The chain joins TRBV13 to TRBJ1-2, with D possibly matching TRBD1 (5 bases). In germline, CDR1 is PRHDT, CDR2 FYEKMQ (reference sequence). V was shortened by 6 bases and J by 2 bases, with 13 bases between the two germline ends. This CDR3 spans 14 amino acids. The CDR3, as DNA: TGTGCCAGCAGTCTAGGGGTCTTAAACTATGGCTACACCTTC. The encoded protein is CASSLGVLNYGYTF.

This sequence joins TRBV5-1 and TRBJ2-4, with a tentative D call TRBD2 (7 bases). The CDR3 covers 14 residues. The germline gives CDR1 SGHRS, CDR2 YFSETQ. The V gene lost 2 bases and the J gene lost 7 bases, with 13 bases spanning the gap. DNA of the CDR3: TGCGCCAGCAGCTTCAGGGGAGGGTGGAACATTCAGTACTTC. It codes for CASSFRGGWNIQYF.

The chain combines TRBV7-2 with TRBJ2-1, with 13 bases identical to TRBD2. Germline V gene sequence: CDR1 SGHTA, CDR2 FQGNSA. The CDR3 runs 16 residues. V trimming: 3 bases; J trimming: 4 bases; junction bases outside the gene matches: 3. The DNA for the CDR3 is TGTGCCAGCAGCTTGGAGACTAGCGGGAGGTACAATGAGCAGTTCTTC. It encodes CASSLETSGRYNEQFF.

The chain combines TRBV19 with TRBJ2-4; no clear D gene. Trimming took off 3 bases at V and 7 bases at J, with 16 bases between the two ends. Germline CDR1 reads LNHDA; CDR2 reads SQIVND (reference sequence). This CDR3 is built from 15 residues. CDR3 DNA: TGTGCCAGTAGTATCTACCTCGACCCCAGGAACATTCAGTACTTC. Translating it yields CASSIYLDPRNIQYF.

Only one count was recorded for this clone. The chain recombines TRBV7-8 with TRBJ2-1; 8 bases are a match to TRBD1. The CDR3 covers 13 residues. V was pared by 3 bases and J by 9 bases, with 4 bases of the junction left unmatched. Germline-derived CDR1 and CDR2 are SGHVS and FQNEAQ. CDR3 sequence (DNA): TGTGCCAGCAGCTTCGACAGGGGAGGTGAGCAGTTCTTC. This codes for CASSFDRGGEQFF.

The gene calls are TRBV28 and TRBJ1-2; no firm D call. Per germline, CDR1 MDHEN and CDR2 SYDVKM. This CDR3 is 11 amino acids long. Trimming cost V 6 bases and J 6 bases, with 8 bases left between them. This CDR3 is CASSILDGYTF. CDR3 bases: TGTGCCAGCAGCATCCTAGATGGCTACACCTTC.